A selection of T cell receptor beta chains follows, all from one sample in a study of shared clonotypes between healthy human individuals. Sequencing was performed with immunoSEQ multiplex PCR; in TCRdb, only in-frame clones are kept and a portion is missing. The profile shows around 1.9 million clones, 90% to 95% of them singletons. Sequenced: naive CD8+ T cells from PBMCs. The receptors derive from a man aged 18-30 years in good health. Some clones in this sample may be carry-over from other donors' samples. Each CDR3 is given with its conserved first and last residue. The D gene is left open where the match is weak. Not every row has a clone size; where given, it reads once, few, many or a size class.

many	.	16	TRBV4-1	TRBJ1-1	CASSQDEGNPFAEAFF	TGCGCCAGCAGCCAAGATGAGGGGAACCCATTCGCTGAAGCTTTCTTT
once	.	17	TRBV11-2	TRBJ1-2	CASSPPLGLRANYGYTF	TGTGCCAGCAGCCCTCCTTTGGGGCTTAGGGCTAACTATGGCTACACCTTC
.	TRBD1	14	TRBV5-1	TRBJ1-4	CASSPDRGYEKLFF	TGCGCCAGCAGCCCCGACAGGGGGTACGAAAAACTGTTTTTT
.	.	14	TRBV10-2	TRBJ1-2	CASSESPGYHGYTF	TGCGCCAGCAGTGAGTCCCCCGGGTACCATGGCTACACCTTC
.	TRBD1	13	TRBV7-8	TRBJ2-7	CASSFGTVHEQYF	TGTGCCAGCAGCTTCGGGACAGTCCACGAGCAGTACTTC
.	.	10	TRBV10-1	TRBJ2-7	CASSVREQYF	TGCGCCAGCAGTGTTAGGGAGCAGTACTTC
.	.	13	TRBV6-6	TRBJ2-7	CASSYFTGYEQYF	TGTGCCAGCAGTTACTTCACCGGGTACGAGCAGTACTTC
.	TRBD1	15	TRBV13	TRBJ1-4	CASSTRQGAGEKLFF	TGTGCCAGCAGCACCCGACAGGGGGCGGGTGAAAAACTGTTTTTT
.	TRBD1	16	TRBV19	TRBJ1-2	CASSIPWPGGLRGYTF	TGTGCCAGTAGTATTCCATGGCCAGGGGGCCTTCGTGGCTACACCTTC
once	.	14	TRBV28	TRBJ1-4	CASKPSAYNEKLFF	TGTGCCAGCAAACCGAGTGCTTATAATGAAAAACTGTTTTTT
.	.	17	TRBV2	TRBJ1-5	CASSEDHIVVRNQPQHF	TGTGCCAGCAGTGAGGATCATATAGTCGTGAGAAATCAGCCCCAGCATTTT
.	TRBD2	17	TRBV7-7	TRBJ2-3	CASSPSSSGGFTDTQYF	TGTGCCAGCAGTCCTAGCTCATCGGGAGGGTTTACGGATACGCAGTATTTT
.	TRBD2	16	TRBV7-9	TRBJ2-7	CASSLAPAGDSYEQYF	TGTGCCAGCAGCTTAGCTCCAGCGGGGGACTCCTACGAGCAGTACTTC
few	.	11	TRBV28	TRBJ1-5	CASSLGQPQHF	TGTGCCAGCAGTTTGGGACAGCCCCAGCATTTT
.	TRBD2	16	TRBV19	TRBJ2-1	CASNPGTSGAYNEQFF	TGTGCCAGTAACCCCGGGACTAGCGGGGCCTACAATGAGCAGTTCTTC
.	TRBD2	18	TRBV27	TRBJ2-7	CASSPRLAGGRLGGEQYF	TGTGCCAGCAGTCCGCGGCTAGCGGGAGGCCGACTGGGAGGCGAGCAGTACTTC
.	.	15	TRBV6-6	TRBJ2-3	CASSSPTRGTDTQYF	TGTGCCAGCAGTTCTCCTACTAGAGGCACAGATACGCAGTATTTT
.	TRBD1	12	TRBV5-1	TRBJ1-1	CASSGTGEEAFF	TGCGCCAGCAGCGGGACAGGGGAAGAAGCTTTCTTT
.	.	16	TRBV10-3	TRBJ1-2	CAISEGGRTNRYGYTF	TGTGCCATCAGTGAGGGTGGCAGAACTAACCGCTATGGCTACACCTTC
.	TRBD1	12	TRBV6-5	TRBJ2-7	CASARTGLEQYF	TGTGCCAGCGCCCGGACAGGGCTCGAGCAGTACTTC
.	.	13	TRBV4-1	TRBJ2-7	CASSQVEGGEQYF	TGCGCCAGCAGCCAAGTAGAGGGGGGGGAGCAGTACTTC
.	.	16	TRBV9	TRBJ2-1	CASSESLAAAGNEQFF	TGTGCCAGCAGCGAGAGTCTCGCGGCCGCAGGCAATGAGCAGTTCTTC
.	TRBD1	15	TRBV18	TRBJ2-2	CASSTDRGITGELFF	TGTGCCAGCTCTACAGACAGGGGGATCACCGGGGAGCTGTTTTTT
.	.	10	TRBV29-1	TRBJ2-1	CSAEAGGLFF	TGCAGCGCCGAAGCAGGCGGCCTGTTCTTC
.	TRBD2	15	TRBV6-1	TRBJ2-5	CASSETSGRKETQYF	TGTGCCAGCAGTGAAACTAGCGGGAGAAAGGAGACCCAGTACTTC
.	TRBD2	17	TRBV5-1	TRBJ2-1	CASSFLLGTSGNIEQFF	TGCGCCAGCAGCTTCTTGTTAGGGACTAGCGGGAATATTGAGCAGTTCTTC
.	.	12	TRBV29-1	TRBJ2-2	CSASANTGELFF	TGCAGCGCCAGCGCAAATACCGGGGAGCTGTTTTTT
.	.	15	TRBV11-2	TRBJ2-7	CASSLGPDKTYEQYF	TGTGCCAGCAGCTTAGGCCCGGACAAGACCTACGAGCAGTACTTC
.	.	13	TRBV7-9	TRBJ2-7	CASSYPGMVEQYF	TGTGCCAGCAGCTATCCAGGGATGGTCGAGCAGTACTTC
once	.	16	TRBV2	TRBJ2-7	CASSEARYRTMFEQYF	TGTGCCAGCAGTGAGGCGCGGTACCGGACTATGTTTGAGCAGTACTTC
.	TRBD2	15	TRBV27	TRBJ2-1	CASSFGREPYNEQFF	TGTGCCAGCAGTTTCGGGCGGGAGCCCTACAATGAGCAGTTCTTC
.	.	15	TRBV27	TRBJ2-7	CASARTTLEFYEQYF	TGTGCCAGCGCGAGAACTACTCTAGAATTCTACGAGCAGTACTTC
.	TRBD2	16	TRBV7-2	TRBJ2-3	CASSLRLAGSTDTQYF	TGTGCCAGCAGCTTAAGACTAGCGGGTAGCACAGATACGCAGTATTTT
.	.	13	TRBV10-1	TRBJ2-3	CASSDRGADTQYF	TGCGCCAGCAGTGACCGGGGTGCAGATACGCAGTATTTT
.	.	14	TRBV27	TRBJ1-4	CASSLGRWNEKLFF	TGTGCCAGCAGTTTGGGACGTTGGAATGAAAAACTGTTTTTT
.	.	16	TRBV4-1	TRBJ1-5	CASSQPRQSPNQPQHF	TGCGCCAGCAGCCAACCCAGACAGTCACCGAATCAGCCCCAGCATTTT
.	.	16	TRBV7-6	TRBJ2-3	CASSLVGGTSTDTQYF	TGTGCCAGCAGCTTAGTGGGCGGGACCTCCACAGATACGCAGTATTTT
.	TRBD2	18	TRBV9	TRBJ2-1	CASSVGQRAGGPYNEQFF	TGTGCCAGCAGCGTCGGCCAGCGGGCGGGAGGGCCCTACAATGAGCAGTTCTTC
.	.	10	TRBV28	TRBJ2-7	CANPQYEQYF	TGTGCCAATCCACAGTACGAGCAGTACTTC